Given below is one T cell receptor beta chain in context. Its binding antigen is unknown. Base qualities were left out, and no much larger clone turns up one base away. The time point label, read with the paper, signifies: around 29 days on oral tofacitinib. What this sample's treatment or condition label stands for: oral pan-JAK inhibitor, 5-10 mg twice daily. Lesional scalp punch biopsies and peripheral blood were obtained from alopecia areata patients. After PBMCs were isolated by density centrifugation and stained for CD3, CD4 and CD8, a FACSAria was used to sort CD4+ and CD8+ T cells. The data were taken from a study of CD8+ T cells in alopecia areata (dated by TCRdb to 2016 to 2019). At the level of the whole study: The treated patients, all with moderate-to-severe alopecia areata, were enrolled in an open-label pilot trial of oral tofacitinib given at 5 to 10 mg twice daily. The study used high-throughput TCRbeta sequencing to examine T cell clonal expansion in alopecia areata, in both the C3H/HeJ mouse model and human patients. Amplification of TCRbeta CDR3 regions was done by immunoSEQ multiplex PCR using 35 Vbeta forward primers and 13 Jbeta reverse primers. In treated patients, disease severity was measured using the SALT score, which gives the percentage of scalp surface area affected. RNA was extracted with the PAXgene miRNA kit for fixed scalp, the miRNeasy kit for PBMCs, and the RNeasy kit for mouse skin. Tofacitinib was administered for 6 to 18 months, and 6 months of follow-up off drug were then conducted to assess delayed response and recurrence. Scalp tissue and sorted CD4+ and CD8+ peripheral blood T cells from patchy and totalis/universalis alopecia areata patients and from healthy controls were covered by human TCRbeta sequencing. Scalp clonality was compared among normal scalp (n=4), patchy alopecia areata scalp (n=8), and alopecia totalis/universalis scalp (n=8). Patients on tofacitinib were biopsied at baseline and after 4 and 24 weeks of treatment, and several of the patients also had a later scalp biopsy.

The library relied on the immunoSEQ multiplex PCR assay. RNA was extracted from all samples and reverse transcribed into cDNA, which served as template for TCR sequencing. First-strand cDNA was synthesized with SuperScript III using a 2:1 mix of oligo-dT and random hexamers. A synthetic immune receptor repertoire was used to measure amplification bias, and any remaining bias was corrected computationally. Under the source paper's analysis protocol: Raw reads were preprocessed for error removal, and CDR3 was defined according to IMGT conventions as running from the conserved cysteine to phenylalanine. To get clonality, Shannon entropy was normalized by log2 of the number of productive unique TCRs and the result was subtracted from 1. CD4 or CD8 identity of scalp clones was inferred by cross-referencing scalp TCRbeta sequences with sorted blood CD4 and CD8 repertoires. Entries here come from immuneACCESS through TCRdb and include only in-frame sequences with V and J called. Some clones fail to appear in such tables; in the studies checked, an unresolved V gene covers under half of the shortfall, and the cause of the remainder is unknown. That table supplies the V and J calls and clone size; D and trimming were determined from the DNA. This sample holds about 74,000 clones; over 25% were observed only once. About 15% of the sample goes to the ten largest clones.

Reading the germline V gene gives CDR1 SGHAT and CDR2 FQNNGV. At the junction V is shortened by 3 bases and J by 4 bases, with 19 bases in between. Its CDR3 holds 16 amino acids, cysteine through phenylalanine. Only the CDR3 portion is preserved as DNA: 48 bases, with reading frame beginning at the first base. The investigation overall reported the following: Unlike mouse skin, where gammadelta T cells dominate, normal human skin contains resident alphabeta T cells that get sequenced too, which complicates analysis of the scalp TCR repertoire. Scalp clonality and the number of expanded CD8+ clones among the top 100 scalp clones were significantly decreased by tofacitinib. Because the treated cohort was small and included a single nonresponder, larger studies are needed to assess links between baseline CD8+ expansion and response. Shared TCR sequences between patients were less evident than in mice, which may be partly attributable to HLA diversity in the patient population. Lesional scalp, especially in alopecia totalis/universalis, showed higher clonality and more expanded CD8+ clones than normal scalp, suggesting antigenic drive. During tofacitinib treatment, many expanded lesional clones stuck around in both scalp and blood, and this persistence may partly explain why relapse happens after treatment is stopped.

The source material was CD8+ T cells sorted from blood, sampled at week 4, from a patient treated with tofacitinib. This receptor was obtained from a human donor with alopecia areata. This chain joins TRBV11-2 to TRBJ2-7; the D region possibly corresponds to TRBD2 (5 bases align). The CDR3 reads CASSLGVGEEAYEQYF. In nucleotide form, the sequence is TGTGCCAGCAGCTTGGGCGTGGGAGAGGAGGCTTACGAGCAGTACTTC.